Listed below are T cell receptor beta chains from one sample, sequenced in a study of cytomegalovirus exposure and HLA in healthy donors. Profiled with immunoSEQ multiplex PCR; TCRdb holds only in-frame clones, not every one. The data hold 150,000 to 200,000 clones, with around 85% observed a single time. Specimen: PBMCs. The receptor source for this set is a human donor in good health. The conserved cysteine and the conserved F or W are not part of the CDR3 here. A D gene is named only where the DNA matches it firmly. Not every row has a clone size; where given, it reads once, few, many or a size class.

d_call j_call v_call clone_size cdr3_aa
. TRBJ1-1 TRBV29-1 . SVDGGSETEAF
. TRBJ2-3 TRBV7-9 . ASSFTNGDTQY
TRBD2 TRBJ2-3 TRBV10-2 . ASSRTSGGTLSDTQY
. TRBJ1-4 TRBV27 . ASSLREKLF
. TRBJ2-7 TRBV10-3 . AISEKRRGRTYEQY
. TRBJ2-7 TRBV5-1 . ASSPSGGAEQY
TRBD1 TRBJ1-6 TRBV13 . ASSLRTGSYNSPLH
TRBD1 TRBJ1-2 TRBV7-6 few ASSQTVQGAGYGYT
. TRBJ1-1 TRBV20-1 . SAGGNTEAF
TRBD2 TRBJ2-1 TRBV7-2 . ASSWGLAGGLEQF
TRBD2 TRBJ2-3 TRBV4-2 . ASSPRGEGTDTQY
. TRBJ1-1 TRBV5-1 . ASSEDYSRMNTEAF
. TRBJ1-1 TRBV11-2 . ASSFSSVMNTEAF
. TRBJ2-1 TRBV7-9 . ASTAGILYNEQF
TRBD1 TRBJ2-2 TRBV29-1 . SPVPGQDWEHRGAV
. TRBJ2-3 TRBV7-2 . ASSLLASPSTDTQY
TRBD2 TRBJ2-2 TRBV5-1 . ASSLLAGTTGELF
TRBD1 TRBJ1-4 TRBV5-1 . ASSRDRGIEKLF
. TRBJ1-1 TRBV7-9 . ASSLGRVGVRDTEAF
TRBD1 TRBJ1-1 TRBV11-2 . ASSLESGGTEAF
. TRBJ1-2 TRBV10-3 few AISVAGDGYT
. TRBJ2-5 TRBV5-1 . ASSAGGVLETQY
. TRBJ1-4 TRBV5-1 . ASALGGTTNEKLF
. TRBJ2-3 TRBV19 . ASSNQGTDTQY
. TRBJ1-2 TRBV2 . ASSRQEGGYT
. TRBJ1-5 TRBV21-1 . ASSKEEGRYSNQPQH
. TRBJ1-4 TRBV25-1 . ASSGKEVSFNEKLF
. TRBJ1-2 TRBV6-1 . ASIADYGYT
TRBD1 TRBJ2-7 TRBV5-1 . ASGPGQGLYEQY
TRBD1 TRBJ2-7 TRBV6-7 . ASGLQGAHEQY
TRBD1 TRBJ2-5 TRBV5-4 . ASRDTGGYSQETQY
. . TRBV7-8 . ASSLGVTTYEQY
. TRBJ1-4 TRBV5-1 . ASSLAGVGGEKLF
TRBD2 TRBJ2-7 TRBV19 . ASSIIGTSGAGSYEQY
TRBD2 TRBJ2-3 TRBV7-2 . ASSLLGGTLDTQY
TRBD1 TRBJ1-3 TRBV4-3 . ASSHLDRGDGNTIY
. TRBJ2-1 TRBV6-1 . ASSEIGSNNEQF
TRBD1 TRBJ1-6 TRBV18 . ASSPPVRDSRGNWAPLH
. TRBJ1-6 TRBV4-3 . ASSQVSGNSPLH